The next 2 T cell receptor beta chains were all read from a single sample in a study of blood T cells in healthy people across ages. With a J-beta primer mix and a sample-barcoded 5' primer, a second PCR ran about 7 to 12 cycles. TCRdb recomputed calls from the 5' RACE reads with MiXCR, one row per CDR3 protein. The table records fewer than 1.5 million distinct CDR3 sequences, approximately 38% of them present only once. Material: blood. The receptors were gathered from a woman under 30 in good health.

V usage is TRBV29-1 and J usage is TRBJ1-1; tentatively, D is TRBD1 (5 bases). Trimming removed 7 bases from V and 6 bases from J, with 18 bases in between. The CDR3 covers 13 residues. Looked up from germline, CDR1 is SQVTM and CDR2 is ANQGSEA. CDR3 in amino acids: CSGRDGGSPEAFF. In DNA form, the CDR3 reads TGCAGCGGGCGGGACGGAGGAAGCCCTGAAGCTTTCTTT.

This clonotype was observed a handful of times. The CDR3 DNA sequence: TGTGCCAGCAGACAGGCCCGGGGGGGGGTAACAGATACGCAGTATTTT. This gives the protein CASRQARGGVTDTQYF. This chain uses TRBV12-3 or TRBV12-4 with TRBJ2-3; TRBD2 matches 8 bases. The length of the CDR3 is 16 residues. After removal of 6 bases from V and 3 bases from J, the junction contained 11 bases not matched to a gene.